The 8 T cell receptor beta chains below come from one sample, sequenced in a study of beta chain features in type 1 diabetes. cDNA synthesis used the whole RNA isolate, giving expressed TCRB sequences. Clones were read by immunoSEQ multiplex PCR, and TCRdb kept only the in-frame ones, dropping some. This sample has about half a million clones, with about 29% found just once. Material for sequencing was naive CD4+ T cells from blood. Source of these receptors: a man aged 18 to 29 in good health.

The genes are TRBV15 and TRBJ2-1; D remains unclear. This CDR3 has 12 residues. Germline V lookup: CDR1 LNHNV, CDR2 YYDKDF (reference sequence). V was clipped by 2 bases and J by 7 bases, with 6 bases between them. Here the CDR3 DNA reads TGTGCCACCAGCAGACAACTGAATGAGCAGTTCTTC. Amino acids: CATSRQLNEQFF.

This clone came up a few times. The chain combines TRBV2 with TRBJ2-3, with D unresolved. The V gene's germline CDR1 is SNHLY and CDR2 FYNNEI. The ends were cut back, 6 bases at V and 4 bases at J, with 5 bases in the middle. This CDR3 spans 11 amino acids. The CDR3 spells CASRNADTQYF. CDR3 coding DNA: TGTGCCAGCAGAAATGCAGATACGCAGTATTTT.

CDR3 DNA sequence: TGTGCTAGTGGTCCTACCCGTTGGGGTGAGCAGTTCTTC. Translation: CASGPTRWGEQFF. The rearrangement links TRBV12-5 to TRBJ2-1; D not certain. Between the trimmed V and J ends, which lost 5 bases and 9 bases, there was a span of 14 bases. CDR1 and CDR2 (germline): LGHNT, FRNRAP. The CDR3 consists of 13 residues.

This chain connects TRBV18 to TRBJ2-1; 9 nucleotides line up with TRBD1. The germline V gene encodes CDR1 KGHSH and CDR2 LQKENI. This CDR3 has 15 amino acids. The J segment lost 4 bases and the V segment lost 4 bases, leaving 5 bases of the junction unmatched. Here the CDR3 DNA reads TGTGCCAGCTCACTGGGACAGGGCCGTTACAATGAGCAGTTCTTC. It yields the protein CASSLGQGRYNEQFF.

This sequence joins TRBV18 and TRBJ2-7; the match to TRBD1 covers 7 bases. J lost 2 bases, V lost 6 bases, and 4 bases had no gene match. CDR3 length equals 13 residues. In germline, CDR1 is KGHSH, CDR2 LQKENI. This chain's CDR3 is CASSTGTAYEQYF. The DNA of the CDR3 is TGTGCCAGCTCGACCGGGACAGCCTACGAGCAGTACTTC.

This chain uses TRBV9 with TRBJ2-2; D is unresolved. From germline, CDR1 is SGDLS and CDR2 YYNGEE. The CDR3 totals 16 residues. The germline V and J ends were trimmed by 4 bases and 1 base, with 14 bases remaining between them. For the CDR3, the DNA is TGTGCCAGCAGCCCCCATGTAGGCCTGAACACCGGGGAGCTGTTTTTT. It specifies CASSPHVGLNTGELFF.

The sample holds a few counts of this clone. V gene TRBV28 combines with J gene TRBJ2-5; 7 positions match TRBD2. Looked up from germline, CDR1 is MDHEN and CDR2 is SYDVKM. The J segment lost 5 bases and the V segment lost 5 bases, leaving 8 bases of the junction unmatched. The CDR3 contains 14 residues. The CDR3 sequence: CASSPSTSRETQYF. CDR3 nucleotide sequence: TGTGCCAGCAGTCCGTCGACTAGCCGCGAGACCCAGTACTTC.

This clone has just a few counts. The gene calls are TRBV29-1 and TRBJ1-2, with a weak D call TRBD1 (5 bases). CDR1 is SQVTM, CDR2 ANQGSEA, per germline. The CDR3 sequence is 13 residues long. V was shortened by 4 bases and J by 8 bases, with 17 bases between the two germline ends. CDR3 loop: CSVGGRERGGYTF. CDR3 coding DNA: TGCAGCGTTGGGGGCAGGGAGAGAGGAGGCTACACCTTC.